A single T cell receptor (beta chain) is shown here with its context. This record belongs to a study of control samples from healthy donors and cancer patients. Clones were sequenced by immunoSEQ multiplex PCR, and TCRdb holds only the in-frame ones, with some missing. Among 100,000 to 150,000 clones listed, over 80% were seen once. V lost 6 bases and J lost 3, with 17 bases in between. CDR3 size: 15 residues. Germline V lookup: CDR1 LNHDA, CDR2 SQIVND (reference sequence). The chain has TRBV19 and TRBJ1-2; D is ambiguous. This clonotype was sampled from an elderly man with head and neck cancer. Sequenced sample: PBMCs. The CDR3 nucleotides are TGTGCCAGTAGCTCTGTATCCGGCCAGCACTATGGCTACACCTTC. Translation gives CASSSVSGQHYGYTF.